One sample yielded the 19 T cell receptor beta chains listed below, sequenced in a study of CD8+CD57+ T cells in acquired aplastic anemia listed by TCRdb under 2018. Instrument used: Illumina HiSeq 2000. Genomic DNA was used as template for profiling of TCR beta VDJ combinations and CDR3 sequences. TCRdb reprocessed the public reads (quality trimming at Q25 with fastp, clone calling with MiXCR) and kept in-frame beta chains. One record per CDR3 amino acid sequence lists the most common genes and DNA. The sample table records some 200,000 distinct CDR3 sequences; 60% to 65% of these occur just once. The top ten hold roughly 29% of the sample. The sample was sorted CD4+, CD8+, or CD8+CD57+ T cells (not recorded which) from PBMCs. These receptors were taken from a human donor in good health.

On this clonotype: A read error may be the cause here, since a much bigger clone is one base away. In nucleotides, the CDR3 is TGTGTCAGCAGCTTGAGGGCGGGAGGCCCGCCAGGGACCCAGTACTTC. It translates to CVSSLRAGGPPGTQYF. The chain carries TRBV5-4 and TRBJ2-5; 8 bases map to TRBD2. Germline-derived CDR1 and CDR2 are SGHNT and YYREEE (reference sequence). CDR3 length: 16 amino acids. Filled out from reference TRBV5-4 and TRBJ2-5, the complete variable domain reads ETGVTQSPTHLIKTRGQQVTLRCSSQSGHNTVSWYQQALGQGPQFIFQYYREEENGRGNFPPRFSGLQFPNYSSELNVNALELDDSALYLCVSSLRAGGPPGTQYFGPGTRLLVL.

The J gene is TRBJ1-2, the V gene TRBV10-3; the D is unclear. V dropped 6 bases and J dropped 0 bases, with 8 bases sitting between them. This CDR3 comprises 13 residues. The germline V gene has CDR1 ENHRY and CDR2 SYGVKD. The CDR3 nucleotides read TGTGCCATCAGGGCAGATACTAACTATGGCTACACCTTC. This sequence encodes CAIRADTNYGYTF.

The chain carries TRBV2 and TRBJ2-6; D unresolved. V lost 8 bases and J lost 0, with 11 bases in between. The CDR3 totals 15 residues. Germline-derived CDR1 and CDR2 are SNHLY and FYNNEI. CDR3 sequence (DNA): TGTGCCAGCTCCCTACCGGGCTCTGGGGCCAACGTCCTGACTTTC. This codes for CASSLPGSGANVLTF.

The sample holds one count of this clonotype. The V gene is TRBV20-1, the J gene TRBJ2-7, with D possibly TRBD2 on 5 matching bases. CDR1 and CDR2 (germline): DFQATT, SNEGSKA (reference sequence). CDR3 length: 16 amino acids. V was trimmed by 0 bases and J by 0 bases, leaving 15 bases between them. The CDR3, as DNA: TGCAGTGCTAGAGATTATGACGGGAAGAGCTCCTACGAGCAGTACTTC. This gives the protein CSARDYDGKSSYEQYF.

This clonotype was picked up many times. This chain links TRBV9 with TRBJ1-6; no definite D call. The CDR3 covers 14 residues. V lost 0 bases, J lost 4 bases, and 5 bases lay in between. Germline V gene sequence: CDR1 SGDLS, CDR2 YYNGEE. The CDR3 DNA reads TGTGCCAGCAGCGTAGCTTCTTATAATTCACCCCTCCACTTT. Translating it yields CASSVASYNSPLHF. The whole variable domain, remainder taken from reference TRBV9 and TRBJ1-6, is DSGVTQTPKHLITATGQRVTLRCSPRSGDLSVYWYQQSLDQGLQFLIQYYNGEERAKGNILERFSAQQFPDLHSELNLSSLELGDSALYFCASSVASYNSPLHFGNGTRLTVT.

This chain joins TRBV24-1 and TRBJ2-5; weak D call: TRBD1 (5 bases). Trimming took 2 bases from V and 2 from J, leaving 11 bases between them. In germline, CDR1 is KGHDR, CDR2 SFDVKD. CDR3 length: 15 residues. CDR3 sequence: CATSDSSGKQETQYF. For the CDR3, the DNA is TGTGCCACCAGTGATTCTTCAGGGAAGCAAGAGACCCAGTACTTC.

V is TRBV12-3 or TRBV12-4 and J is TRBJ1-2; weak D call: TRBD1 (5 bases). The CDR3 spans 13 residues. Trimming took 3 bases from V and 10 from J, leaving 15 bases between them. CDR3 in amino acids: CASSLGPTTNYTF. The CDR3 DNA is TGTGCCAGCAGTTTGGGACCGACAACGAACTACACCTTC.

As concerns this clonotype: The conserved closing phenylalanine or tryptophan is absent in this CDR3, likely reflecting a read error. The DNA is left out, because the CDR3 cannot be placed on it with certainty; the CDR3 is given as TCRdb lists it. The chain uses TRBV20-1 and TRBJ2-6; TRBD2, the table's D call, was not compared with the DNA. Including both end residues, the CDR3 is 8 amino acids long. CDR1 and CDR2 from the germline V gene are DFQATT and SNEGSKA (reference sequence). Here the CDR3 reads CSARDPAS.

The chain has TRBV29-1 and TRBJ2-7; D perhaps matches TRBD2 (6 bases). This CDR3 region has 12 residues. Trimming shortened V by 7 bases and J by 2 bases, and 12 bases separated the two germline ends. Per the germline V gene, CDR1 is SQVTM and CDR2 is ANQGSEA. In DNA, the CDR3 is TGCAGCGCTCCCGGGAGCCCCTACGAGCAGTACTTC. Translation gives CSAPGSPYEQYF.

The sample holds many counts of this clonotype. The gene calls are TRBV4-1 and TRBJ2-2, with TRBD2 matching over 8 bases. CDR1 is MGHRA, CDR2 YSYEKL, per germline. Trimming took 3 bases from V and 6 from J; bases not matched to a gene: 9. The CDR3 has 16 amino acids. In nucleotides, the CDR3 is TGCGCCAGCAGCCAGGTTACTAGCGGATTGGCCGGGGAGCTGTTTTTT. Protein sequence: CASSQVTSGLAGELFF.

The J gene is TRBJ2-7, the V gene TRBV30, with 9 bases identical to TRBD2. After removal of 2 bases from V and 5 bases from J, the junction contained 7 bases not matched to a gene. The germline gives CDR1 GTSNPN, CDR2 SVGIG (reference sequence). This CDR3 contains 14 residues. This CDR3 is CAWSFSGGTHEQYF. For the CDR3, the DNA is TGTGCCTGGAGTTTCAGCGGGGGGACCCACGAGCAGTACTTC.

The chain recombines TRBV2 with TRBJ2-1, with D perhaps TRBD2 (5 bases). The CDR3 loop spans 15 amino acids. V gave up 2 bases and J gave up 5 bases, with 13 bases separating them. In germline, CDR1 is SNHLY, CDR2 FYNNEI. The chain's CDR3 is CASSERRASHNEQFF. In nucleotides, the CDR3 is TGTGCCAGCAGTGAAAGGCGGGCGTCCCACAATGAGCAGTTCTTC. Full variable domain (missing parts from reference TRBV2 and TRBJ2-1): EPEVTQTPSHQVTQMGQEVILRCVPISNHLYFYWYRQILGQKVEFLVSFYNNEISEKSEIFDDQFSVERPDGSNFTLKIRSTKLEDSAMYFCASSERRASHNEQFFGPGTRLTVL.

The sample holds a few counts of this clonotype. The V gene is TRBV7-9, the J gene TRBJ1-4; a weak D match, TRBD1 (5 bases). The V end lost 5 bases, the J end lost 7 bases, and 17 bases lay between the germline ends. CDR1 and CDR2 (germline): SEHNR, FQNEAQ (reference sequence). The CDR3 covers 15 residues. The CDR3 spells CASSGHRRVGEKLFF. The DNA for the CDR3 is TGTGCCAGCAGCGGACATCGAAGAGTTGGTGAAAAACTGTTTTTT. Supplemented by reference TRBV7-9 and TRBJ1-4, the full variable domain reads DTGVSQNPRHKITKRGQNVTFRCDPISEHNRLYWYRQTLGQGPEFLTYFQNEAQLEKSRLLSDRFSAERPKGSFSTLEIQRTEQGDSAMYLCASSGHRRVGEKLFFGSGTQLSVL.

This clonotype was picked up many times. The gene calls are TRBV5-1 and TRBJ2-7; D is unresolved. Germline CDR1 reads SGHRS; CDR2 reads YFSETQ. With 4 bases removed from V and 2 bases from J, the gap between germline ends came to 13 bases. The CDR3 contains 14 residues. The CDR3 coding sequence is TGCGCCAGCAGCGATGGCCGGCAGCCCTACGAGCAGTACTTC. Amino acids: CASSDGRQPYEQYF.

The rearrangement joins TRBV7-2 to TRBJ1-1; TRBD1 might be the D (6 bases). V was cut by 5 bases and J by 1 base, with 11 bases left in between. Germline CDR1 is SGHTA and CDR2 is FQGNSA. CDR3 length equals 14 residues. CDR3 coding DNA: TGTGCCAGCAGCACAGGACAGCCGAACACTGAAGCTTTCTTT. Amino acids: CASSTGQPNTEAFF.

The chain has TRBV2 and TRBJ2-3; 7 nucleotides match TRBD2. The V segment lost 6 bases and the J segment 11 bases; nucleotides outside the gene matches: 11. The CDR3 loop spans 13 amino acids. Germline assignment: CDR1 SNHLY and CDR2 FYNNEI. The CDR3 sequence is CASRGEGWHEQYF. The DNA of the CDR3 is TGTGCCAGCAGAGGGGAGGGTTGGCATGAGCAGTATTTT.

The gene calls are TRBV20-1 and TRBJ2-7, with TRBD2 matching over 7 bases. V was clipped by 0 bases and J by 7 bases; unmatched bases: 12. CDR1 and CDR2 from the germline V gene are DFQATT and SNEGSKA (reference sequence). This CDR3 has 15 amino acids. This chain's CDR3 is CSARDRGGRDNEQYF. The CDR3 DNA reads TGCAGTGCTAGAGATCGTGGCGGGAGAGACAATGAGCAGTACTTC.

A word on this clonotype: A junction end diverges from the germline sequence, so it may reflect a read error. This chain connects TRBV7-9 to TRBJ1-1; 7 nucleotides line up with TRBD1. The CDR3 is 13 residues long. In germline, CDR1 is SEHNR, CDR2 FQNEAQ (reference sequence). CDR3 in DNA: TGTGCCAGCAGCTTAGGGACAGGAGGGGGGGCTCTCTTT. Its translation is CASSLGTGGGALF.

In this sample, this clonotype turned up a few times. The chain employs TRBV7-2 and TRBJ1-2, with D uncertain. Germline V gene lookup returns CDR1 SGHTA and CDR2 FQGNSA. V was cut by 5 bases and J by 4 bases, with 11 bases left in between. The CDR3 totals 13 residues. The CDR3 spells CASSPSVFYGYTF. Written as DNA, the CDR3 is TGTGCCAGCAGCCCCAGTGTGTTCTATGGCTACACCTTC.